The clone carrying this TCR beta chain was seen many times. Its antigen is undetermined. Trimming shortened V by 4 bases and J by 9 bases, and 12 bases separated the two germline ends. This CDR3 is 13 amino acids long. The germline CDR1 and CDR2 sequences are KGHDR and SFDVKD. These data belong to a study of metastatic and nonmetastatic thyroid tumors. Overall study context: Comparison of repertoires was carried out across blood and tumor or nodule tissue from malignant and benign thyroid patients.

Each patient went into thyroid surgery without having received any treatment. Findings of the study overall: When malignant thyroid tumors were compared with benign nodules, TCR beta diversity was reportedly significantly higher in the malignant tumors. This held in both blood and tumor samples.

TCRdb re-called the PCR reads via MiXCR. The sample consists of 45,000 to 65,000 clones, 17% of them appearing once. V usage is TRBV24-1 and J usage is TRBJ2-1, with a weak D call TRBD1 (5 bases). This receptor was identified in a female donor with papillary thyroid cancer or a benign thyroid nodule (not recorded which). Some clones in this sample may be carry-over from other donors' samples. Sequences were obtained from blood. The CDR3 here is CATSDHQGIEQFF. Here the CDR3 DNA reads TGTGCCACCAGTGACCACCAGGGAATTGAGCAGTTCTTC.